The 23 T cell receptor beta chains reported below all come from one sample, sequenced in a study of cytomegalovirus exposure and HLA in healthy donors. PCR involved 60 Vbeta and 13 Jbeta primers. Here immunoSEQ multiplex PCR was the method, and the copy in TCRdb shows in-frame clones only, minus some. Among under 200,000 clones, around 68% were seen once, and the ten largest hold approximately 1.5%. The specimen sequenced was PBMCs. Every receptor here comes from a man in his fifties or sixties in good health and CMV-seronegative.

The chain employs TRBV19 and TRBJ1-2, with TRBD1 identical over 10 bases. Per germline, CDR1 LNHDA and CDR2 SQIVND (reference sequence). Germline trimming cut 4 bases from V and 4 bases from J; bases unmatched to any gene: 12. The CDR3 extends over 17 amino acids. The CDR3 loop reads CASSTGTGALGAYGYTF. The CDR3 DNA reads as TGTGCCAGTAGTACCGGGACAGGGGCATTGGGGGCCTATGGCTACACCTTC.

The V call is TRBV19, the J call TRBJ1-5, with 8 bases identical to TRBD1. J lost 1 base, V lost 5 bases, and 13 bases had no gene match. Germline lookup yields CDR1 LNHDA and CDR2 SQIVND (reference sequence). The CDR3 is 18 amino acids. CDR3 DNA: TGTGCCAGTAGTGCTCAAGGACAGGGAACGGGGAGCAATCAGCCCCAGCATTTT. Translation: CASSAQGQGTGSNQPQHF.

The rearrangement uses TRBV11-1 and TRBJ1-3; 7 positions match TRBD1. Trimming cost V 1 base and J 3 bases; bases outside gene matches: 3. This CDR3 has 15 residues. Germline V gene lookup returns CDR1 SGHAT and CDR2 FQDESV (reference sequence). In nucleotides, the CDR3 is TGTGCCAGCAGCTTAGGAGGGGGCCTTGGAAACACCATATATTTT. Its translation: CASSLGGGLGNTIYF.

V gene TRBV5-6 combines with J gene TRBJ1-2; 7 nucleotides line up with TRBD1. CDR3 length equals 13 residues. Germline CDR1 reads SGHDT; CDR2 reads YYEEEE. J gave up 8 bases and V 0 bases, and 4 bases lay outside the gene matches. The CDR3 sequence: CASSLEGARGYTF. In DNA form, the CDR3 reads TGTGCCAGCAGCTTGGAGGGGGCGCGGGGCTACACCTTC.

This clone was found a few times. This rearrangement joins TRBV10-3 to TRBJ2-3, with a possible D match to TRBD1 (6 bases). In germline, CDR1 is ENHRY, CDR2 SYGVKD. Trimming took 4 bases from V and 2 from J, leaving 10 bases between them. This CDR3 has 14 residues. CDR3 amino acids: CAISAGTTTDTQYF. CDR3 nucleotides: TGTGCCATCAGTGCCGGGACAACCACAGATACGCAGTATTTT.

As concerns this clone: Given a much more abundant clone one base away, this may be a read error. CDR3: CASRGTANTGELFF. The CDR3 DNA is TGTGCCAGCAGGGGGACAGCGAACACCGGGGAGCTGTTTTTT. The chain carries TRBV2 and TRBJ2-2; 7 positions agree with TRBD1. The V gene's germline CDR1 is SNHLY and CDR2 FYNNEI. V shed 6 bases and J 0 bases; nucleotides not matched to a gene: 1. The CDR3 length is 14 residues.

This clone was picked up a small number of times. The genes are TRBV7-9 and TRBJ1-4; D may be TRBD1 (6 bases). Looked up from germline, CDR1 is SEHNR and CDR2 is FQNEAQ (reference sequence). V lost 5 bases to trimming and J lost 5 bases, with 18 bases between them. This CDR3 has 16 residues. CDR3 in DNA: TGTGCCAGCAGCCCGTACGACAGGCGGATAAATGAAAAACTGTTTTTT. Protein product: CASSPYDRRINEKLFF.

This rearrangement joins TRBV5-4 to TRBJ2-5; no definite D call. This CDR3 comprises 13 residues. The V end was cut by 2 bases, the J end by 5 bases, with 10 bases between. The germline gives CDR1 SGHNT, CDR2 YYREEE (reference sequence). The CDR3 nucleotides are TGTGCCAGCAGCTTCCCCAGGCTCGAGACCCAGTACTTC. Residues: CASSFPRLETQYF.

This clone was seen more than once but under ten times. V and J are TRBV25-1 and TRBJ2-1, with a weak D call TRBD2 (5 bases). The CDR3 runs 17 residues. V was trimmed by 6 bases and J by 5 bases, leaving 23 bases between them. Per germline, CDR1 MGHDK and CDR2 SYGVNS. The CDR3 loop is CASSSKDALVRDNEQFF. The CDR3 coding sequence is TGTGCCAGCAGCTCGAAGGACGCTCTCGTGAGGGACAATGAGCAGTTCTTC.

J is TRBJ2-2 and V is TRBV6-1; 8 positions agree with TRBD1. This CDR3 is built from 15 residues. The ends lost 6 bases at V and 0 bases at J; junction bases unmatched: 3. Germline CDR1 reads MNHNS; CDR2 reads SASEGT. CDR3 amino acids: CASRWGQANTGELFF. CDR3 nucleotides: TGTGCCAGCAGATGGGGACAGGCGAACACCGGGGAGCTGTTTTTT.

Here the CDR3 reads CASRNSGGQSSYNEQFF. In nucleotides, the CDR3 is TGTGCCAGCAGGAACTCTGGAGGACAGAGCTCCTACAATGAGCAGTTCTTC. J is TRBJ2-1 and V is TRBV11-2; D possibly corresponds to TRBD1 (6 bases). In germline, CDR1 is SGHAT, CDR2 FQNNGV. V gave up 6 bases and J gave up 0 bases, with 18 bases separating them. This CDR3 is built from 17 residues.

This clone was detected once. The chain has TRBV11-3 and TRBJ2-7; no clear D gene. Germline V CDR1 and CDR2: SGHNT, YENEEA. This CDR3 region has 15 residues. Trimming pared 7 bases from V and 1 base from J, leaving 17 bases between. In DNA form, the CDR3 reads TGTGCCAGCACCGATTCCGGGTTTCCGTCCTACGAGCAGTACTTC. Its translation: CASTDSGFPSYEQYF.

The chain combines TRBV6-5 with TRBJ1-2; TRBD1 aligns across 7 bases. The CDR3 is 13 residues long. V lost 6 bases and J lost 8; bases outside the gene matches: 9. The germline V gene encodes CDR1 MNHEY and CDR2 SVGAGI. CDR3 sequence (DNA): TGTGCCAGCAGGCGAGACAGGGTTCAGGGCTACACCTTC. The encoded protein is CASRRDRVQGYTF.

The rearrangement uses TRBV11-2 and TRBJ2-5, with D possibly being TRBD1 (6 bases). CDR3 length equals 14 residues. The germline V gene encodes CDR1 SGHAT and CDR2 FQNNGV. The V end was cut by 7 bases, the J end by 3 bases, with 15 bases between. CDR3: CASTYFRGEETQYF. CDR3 coding DNA: TGTGCCAGCACCTACTTCAGGGGTGAAGAGACCCAGTACTTC.

J is TRBJ2-5 and V is TRBV7-9, with D perhaps TRBD1 (6 bases). Germline lookup yields CDR1 SEHNR and CDR2 FQNEAQ (reference sequence). Trimming removed 5 bases from V and 5 bases from J, with 6 bases in between. The CDR3 sequence is 11 residues long. The CDR3 spells CASSTGETQYF. The CDR3 coding sequence is TGTGCCAGCAGCACAGGGGAGACCCAGTACTTC.

Regarding this clone: The sample carries other DNA sequences with the same CDR3. The V and J genes are TRBV28 and TRBJ2-1; TRBD2 might be the D (6 bases). This CDR3 comprises 17 residues. Trimming shortened V by 5 bases and J by 7 bases, and 24 bases separated the two germline ends. Germline V gene sequence: CDR1 MDHEN, CDR2 SYDVKM. The CDR3 region has the DNA TGTGCCAGCAGTCCCATTTGGGTGGCGGGGTTATATAATGAGCAGTTCTTC. It yields the protein CASSPIWVAGLYNEQFF.

The chain links TRBV6-4 to TRBJ1-1, with D possibly TRBD1 on 6 matching bases. Germline CDR1 MRHNA, CDR2 SNTAGT. This CDR3 comprises 12 residues. V lost 5 bases, J lost 5 bases, and 9 bases lay in between. CDR3 nucleotides: TGTGCCAGCAGTTCACAGGGAACTGAAGCTTTCTTT. Its protein product is CASSSQGTEAFF.

V is TRBV18 and J is TRBJ1-3; TRBD1 is a possible D gene (6 bases). Trimming pared 3 bases from V and 0 bases from J, leaving 12 bases between. Germline loops: CDR1 KGHSH, CDR2 LQKENI. The CDR3 covers 16 residues. CDR3: CASSPGQQSSGNTIYF. The CDR3 DNA is TGTGCCAGCTCACCGGGACAACAGAGCTCTGGAAACACCATATATTTT.

The chain joins TRBV2 to TRBJ1-4; D perhaps matches TRBD1 (6 bases). Germline V lookup: CDR1 SNHLY, CDR2 FYNNEI. V was shortened by 6 bases and J by 6 bases, with 17 bases between the two germline ends. This CDR3 spans 15 amino acids. CDR3 amino acids: CASSPEGEYYEKLFF. The CDR3 coding sequence is TGTGCCAGCAGCCCCGAGGGGGAATACTATGAAAAACTGTTTTTT.

The genes are TRBV7-9 and TRBJ1-1, with 8 bases aligning to TRBD1. The V segment lost 6 bases and the J segment 1 base; nucleotides outside the gene matches: 7. CDR1 and CDR2 (germline): SEHNR, FQNEAQ (reference sequence). The CDR3 contains 15 residues. In nucleotides, the CDR3 is TGTGCCAGCAGACCTCAGGGGGCGGGGAACACTGAAGCTTTCTTT. Protein: CASRPQGAGNTEAFF.

The chain combines TRBV5-6 with TRBJ1-1; D is possibly TRBD1 (5 bases). V lost 0 bases and J 1 base, leaving 7 bases between the germline ends. Germline V gene sequence: CDR1 SGHDT, CDR2 YYEEEE. This CDR3 comprises 14 residues. The CDR3 region is CASSLATANTEAFF. CDR3 DNA: TGTGCCAGCAGCTTGGCGACAGCGAACACTGAAGCTTTCTTT. Looking up the rest from reference TRBV5-6 and TRBJ1-1 gives the full variable domain: DAGVTQSPTHLIKTRGQQVTLRCSPKSGHDTVSWYQQALGQGPQFIFQYYEEEERQRGNFPDRFSGHQFPNYSSELNVNALLLGDSALYLCASSLATANTEAFFGQGTRLTVV.

V and J are TRBV7-9 and TRBJ2-2; 8 nucleotides agree with TRBD1. The germline V gene encodes CDR1 SEHNR and CDR2 FQNEAQ (reference sequence). The CDR3 has 17 residues. The ends lost 6 bases at V and 3 bases at J; junction bases unmatched: 12. CDR3: CASSLDSGGRYTGELFF. CDR3 DNA sequence: TGTGCCAGCAGTCTTGACTCAGGGGGCAGGTACACCGGGGAGCTGTTTTTT.

In this sample, this clone turned up a few times. J is TRBJ1-3 and V is TRBV7-9; 10 positions match TRBD1. The CDR3 contains 16 residues. The ends lost 5 bases at V and 7 bases at J; junction bases unmatched: 11. Germline-derived CDR1 and CDR2 are SEHNR and FQNEAQ (reference sequence). DNA of the CDR3: TGTGCCAGCAGCCGATTCCGGACAGGGGGTGGCAACACCATATATTTT. Its translation is CASSRFRTGGGNTIYF. The complete variable domain, with remaining parts taken from reference TRBV7-9 and TRBJ1-3, reads DTGVSQNPRHKITKRGQNVTFRCDPISEHNRLYWYRQTLGQGPEFLTYFQNEAQLEKSRLLSDRFSAERPKGSFSTLEIQRTEQGDSAMYLCASSRFRTGGGNTIYFGEGSWLTVV.